The T cell receptor beta chain described here comes from a study of T cell responses to AZD1222 COVID-19 vaccine. Study conclusions and caveats: Donors, mostly white British, included more females; clonal diversity was possibly underestimated. Repertoires were sampled only after the peak T cell response.

Clones were sequenced by immunoSEQ multiplex PCR, and TCRdb holds only the in-frame ones, with some missing. The data show approximately 150,000 clones, 90% seen once. About this clone itself: The antigen remains unidentified.

Second-dose intervals near 4 or 12 weeks were combined. The CDR3 covers 15 residues. The junction had 9 bases not matched to a gene; V was cut back by 6 bases and J by 4 bases. The germline gives CDR1 SGHVS, CDR2 FNYEAQ. J is TRBJ2-5 and V is TRBV7-6; 9 bases are a match to TRBD1. The sequence was obtained from an adult who received the AZD1222 COVID-19 vaccine. The sample was peripheral blood, taken 28 days after the second AZD1222 dose. The CDR3 is CASSRGQGRTETQYF. CDR3 coding DNA: TGTGCCAGCAGTCGCGGACAGGGGAGGACAGAGACCCAGTACTTC.